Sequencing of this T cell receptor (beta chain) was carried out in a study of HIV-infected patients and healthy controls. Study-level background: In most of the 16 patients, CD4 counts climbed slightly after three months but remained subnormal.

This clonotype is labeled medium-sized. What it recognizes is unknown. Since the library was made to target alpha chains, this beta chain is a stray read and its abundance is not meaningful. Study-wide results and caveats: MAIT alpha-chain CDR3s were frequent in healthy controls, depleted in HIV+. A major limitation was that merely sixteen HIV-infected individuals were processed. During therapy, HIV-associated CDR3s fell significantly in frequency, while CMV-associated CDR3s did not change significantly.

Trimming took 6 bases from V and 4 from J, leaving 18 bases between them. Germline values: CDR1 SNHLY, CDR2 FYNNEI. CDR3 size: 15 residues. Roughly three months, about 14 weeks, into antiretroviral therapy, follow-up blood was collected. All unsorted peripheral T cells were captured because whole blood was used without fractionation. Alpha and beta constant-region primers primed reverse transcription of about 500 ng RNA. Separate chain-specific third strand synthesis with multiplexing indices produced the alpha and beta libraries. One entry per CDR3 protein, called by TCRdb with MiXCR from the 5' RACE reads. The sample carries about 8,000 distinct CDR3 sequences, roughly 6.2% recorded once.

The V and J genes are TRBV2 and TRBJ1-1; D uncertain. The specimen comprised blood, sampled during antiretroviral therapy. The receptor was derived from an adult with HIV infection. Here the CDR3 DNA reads TGTGCCAGCAGAGCCCTCGTGCGTGCCGGCACTGAAGCTTTCTTT. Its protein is CASRALVRAGTEAFF.